These 9 T cell receptor beta chains were all obtained from the same sample, sequenced in a study of siplizumab effects on memory and regulatory T cells. Method: immunoSEQ multiplex PCR; TCRdb's copy keeps in-frame clones and lacks some. Of some 97,000 clones in the sample, approximately 91% were seen once. What was sequenced was CD4+ T cells sorted from blood. The receptors here all came from a human donor in good health.

The chain has TRBV5-4 and TRBJ1-1; D remains unclear. Germline CDR1 is SGHNT and CDR2 is YYREEE (reference sequence). The CDR3 loop spans 14 amino acids. Trimming took 2 bases from V and 3 from J, leaving 11 bases between them. For the CDR3, the DNA is TGTGCCAGCAGCTTCTCTTACAGCCACACTGAAGCTTTCTTT. As protein: CASSFSYSHTEAFF. Together with reference TRBV5-4 and TRBJ1-1, the CDR3 gives the full variable domain: ETGVTQSPTHLIKTRGQQVTLRCSSQSGHNTVSWYQQALGQGPQFIFQYYREEENGRGNFPPRFSGLQFPNYSSELNVNALELDDSALYLCASSFSYSHTEAFFGQGTRLTVV.

V and J are TRBV5-4 and TRBJ1-2; D gene unclear. Germline V gene data show CDR1 as SGHNT and CDR2 as YYREEE (reference sequence). The CDR3 has 13 amino acids. The ends were cut back, 3 bases at V and 0 bases at J, with 6 bases in the middle. CDR3 DNA: TGTGCCAGCAGCTCCGACTCTAACTATGGCTACACCTTC. The encoded protein is CASSSDSNYGYTF.

The chain recombines TRBV6-1 with TRBJ1-5; 9 bases fit TRBD1. Germline CDR1 is MNHNS and CDR2 is SASEGT. V shed 3 bases, J shed 7 bases, and the junction held 4 bases outside the gene matches. The CDR3 is made up of 14 amino acids. CDR3 nucleotide sequence: TGTGCCAGCAGTGATCTCGGGACAGGGCAGCCCCAGCATTTT. Translation gives CASSDLGTGQPQHF.

The rearrangement uses TRBV28 and TRBJ2-3, with a tentative D call TRBD2 (5 bases). With 2 bases removed from V and 1 base from J, the gap between germline ends came to 16 bases. The CDR3 loop spans 17 amino acids. Germline V gene sequence: CDR1 MDHEN, CDR2 SYDVKM. CDR3 coding DNA: TGTGCCAGCAGTTTAGGGGAGTCGGTTGCCCGCACAGATACGCAGTATTTT. This translates into CASSLGESVARTDTQYF.

The chain uses TRBV9 and TRBJ2-3, with 9 positions matching TRBD2. Per the germline V gene, CDR1 is SGDLS and CDR2 is YYNGEE. CDR3 length equals 18 residues. Unmatched junction bases numbered 13, after V lost 0 bases and J lost 5 bases. In DNA, the CDR3 is TGTGCCAGCAGCGTAGATGGGCTGGCGGGGGGGCCAAAAGATACGCAGTATTTT. As protein: CASSVDGLAGGPKDTQYF.

The J gene is TRBJ2-3, the V gene TRBV7-3; D gene ambiguous. The CDR3 contains 14 residues. In germline, CDR1 is SGHTA, CDR2 FQGTGA. Trimming cost V 5 bases and J 4 bases, with 13 bases left between them. The CDR3 loop reads CASSPLGPPDTQYF. The CDR3 DNA is TGTGCCAGCAGCCCCCTCGGGCCCCCAGATACGCAGTATTTT.

The J gene is TRBJ2-3, the V gene TRBV28, with D tentatively TRBD1 (6 bases). V lost 7 bases and J 2 bases, leaving 13 bases between the germline ends. The germline V gene has CDR1 MDHEN and CDR2 SYDVKM. The CDR3 has 14 residues. As DNA, the CDR3 is TGTGCCAGCAACAGGGAAGGTCCCACAGATACGCAGTATTTT. Amino acids: CASNREGPTDTQYF. The full variable domain, its missing parts supplied by reference TRBV28 and TRBJ2-3, is DVKVTQSSRYLVKRTGEKVFLECVQDMDHENMFWYRQDPGLGLRLIYFSYDVKMKEKGDIPEGYSVSREKKERFSLILESASTNQTSMYLCASNREGPTDTQYFGPGTRLTVL.

CDR3 sequence: CASSFTGGADSPLHF. CDR3 nucleotides: TGTGCCAGCAGCTTTACAGGGGGCGCGGATTCACCCCTCCACTTT. The chain has TRBV5-4 and TRBJ1-6, with 9 bases that match TRBD1. V lost 2 bases, J lost 8 bases, and 5 bases stayed unmatched. From germline, CDR1 is SGHNT and CDR2 YYREEE (reference sequence). The CDR3 is made up of 15 amino acids. Full variable domain (remainder filled in from reference TRBV5-4 and TRBJ1-6): ETGVTQSPTHLIKTRGQQVTLRCSSQSGHNTVSWYQQALGQGPQFIFQYYREEENGRGNFPPRFSGLQFPNYSSELNVNALELDDSALYLCASSFTGGADSPLHFGNGTRLTVT.

The chain combines TRBV5-1 with TRBJ2-1; D is unresolved. Trimming pared 4 bases from V and 0 bases from J, leaving 11 bases between. Germline V gene data show CDR1 as SGHRS and CDR2 as YFSETQ. This CDR3 spans 15 amino acids. The CDR3 loop reads CASSPSASSYNEQFF. In nucleotides, the CDR3 is TGCGCCAGCAGCCCCTCAGCGAGCTCCTACAATGAGCAGTTCTTC.